A selection of T cell receptor beta chains follows, all from one sample in a study of T cell responses to AZD1222 COVID-19 vaccine. Sequencing used immunoSEQ multiplex PCR; TCRdb keeps in-frame clones, though not all of them. The sample comprises tens of thousands of clones, 70% to 90% of which are singletons, and about 7% rests with the top ten. Here the sequenced sample was peripheral blood, taken 28 days after the second AZD1222 dose. The receptor set was obtained from an adult who received the AZD1222 COVID-19 vaccine. CDR3s include the opening cysteine and the closing phenylalanine or tryptophan. The D gene is left open where the match is weak. Not all rows give a size; the values are once, few, many and, for expanded clones, a class.

TRBV3-1/TRBV3-2	NA	TRBJ1-4	TRBD1	TGTGCCAGCAGCCGAAATACAGGGGGCAGGGAAAAACTGTTTTTT	CASSRNTGGREKLFF
TRBV4-2	NA	TRBJ2-3	NA	TGTGCCAGCAGCCAAGGGGTAGGGGGGCTGGTCGGAAGCACAGATACGCAGTATTTT	CASSQGVGGLVGSTDTQYF
TRBV5-1	large	TRBJ2-7	NA	TGCGCCAGCACCCTGGGTAGCAAACTCACCTACGAGCAGTACTTC	CASTLGSKLTYEQYF
TRBV2	NA	TRBJ2-5	NA	TGTGCCAGCAGTTATCAAGAGACCCAGTACTTC	CASSYQETQYF
TRBV9	NA	TRBJ1-2	TRBD1	TGTGCCAGCAGCGCCTCCCCGGGACAGGGAAGTCACACCTTC	CASSASPGQGSHTF
TRBV7-2	NA	TRBJ1-2	NA	TGTGCCAGCAGCCCTTACAGTTATGGCTACACCTTC	CASSPYSYGYTF
TRBV5-6	once	TRBJ2-2	TRBD2	TGTGCCAGCAGCTTGCTGACTAGCTATACCGGGGAGCTGTTTTTT	CASSLLTSYTGELFF
TRBV5-6	NA	TRBJ1-2	NA	TGTGCCAGCAGCTTGGAGGGGCGGAAGACATACCTAGGCTACACCTTC	CASSLEGRKTYLGYTF
TRBV5-1	NA	TRBJ1-2	NA	TGCGCCAGCAGCTTCTTTGCCCGAGGCCCGATGATCTATGGCTACACCTTC	CASSFFARGPMIYGYTF
TRBV5-1	NA	TRBJ1-2	TRBD1	TGCGCCAGCAGCTTGGATGGACAGGGGTACACCTTC	CASSLDGQGYTF
TRBV28	NA	TRBJ2-2	NA	TGTGCCAGCAGTACTTCAGGGGCCGGGGAGCTGTTTTTT	CASSTSGAGELFF
TRBV9	once	TRBJ2-2	NA	TGTGTCAGCAGCCCTAACAGGGATAGCGGGGAGCTGTTTTTT	CVSSPNRDSGELFF
TRBV7-9	few	TRBJ2-7	NA	TGTGCCAGCAGCTTAGTTGCACTGGGCCCTGGAAACGAGCAGTACTTC	CASSLVALGPGNEQYF
TRBV18	NA	TRBJ2-3	TRBD2	TGTGCCAGCTCACCACCAAGCGGGGATAGCACAGATACGCAGTATTTT	CASSPPSGDSTDTQYF
TRBV11-3	few	TRBJ2-1	TRBD2	TGTGCCTCGGGTGCGGGGGACCGTTACAATGAGCAGTTCTTC	CASGAGDRYNEQFF
TRBV28	NA	TRBJ1-1	NA	TGTGCCACCTCGGGATCTGAAAGGACTGAAGCTTTCTTT	CATSGSERTEAFF
TRBV6-1	few	TRBJ2-1	NA	TGTGCCAGCAGTGATCTACCTCCGACGTCAAATGAGCAGTTCTTC	CASSDLPPTSNEQFF
TRBV11-2	NA	TRBJ2-1	TRBD2	TGTGCCAGCAGCTTAGAAGGGGCGGGAGGGCCATACAATGAGCAGTTCTTC	CASSLEGAGGPYNEQFF
TRBV7-2	NA	TRBJ2-4	TRBD2	TGTGCCAGCAGCGGGACTAGCGGAACACTAGCCAAAAACATTCAGTACTTC	CASSGTSGTLAKNIQYF
TRBV28	once	TRBJ2-5	NA	TGTGCCAGCAGTCGGACAGTTCAAGAGACCCAGTACTTC	CASSRTVQETQYF
TRBV7-8	few	TRBJ1-6	TRBD1	TGTGCCAGCAGCGCCGGGGACAGGGAGAATTCACCCCTCCACTTT	CASSAGDRENSPLHF
TRBV7-3	once	TRBJ2-5	TRBD2	TGTGCCAGCAGCTTACCCCGCGGGAGTGGACAAGAGACCCAGTACTTC	CASSLPRGSGQETQYF
TRBV6-6	NA	TRBJ2-5	TRBD2	TGTGCCAGCAGGAGGCGGACTAGCGCATACCAAGAGACCCAGTACTTC	CASRRRTSAYQETQYF
TRBV28	NA	TRBJ1-2	NA	TGTGCCAGCAGTTTACTGTTGCCTGTGAACTATGGCTACACCTTC	CASSLLLPVNYGYTF
TRBV4-3	NA	TRBJ1-2	NA	TGCGCCAGCAGCCAAGGACAGGTCTATGGCTACACCTTC	CASSQGQVYGYTF
TRBV5-1	NA	TRBJ2-5	NA	TGCGCCAGCAGCGGCCAAGAGACCCAGTACTTC	CASSGQETQYF
TRBV5-5	NA	TRBJ2-5	TRBD1	TGTGCCAGCACGAAGGGGGCAGAAGAGACCCAGTACTTC	CASTKGAEETQYF
TRBV7-3	NA	TRBJ2-5	NA	TGTGCCAGCAGCTTAACCCGGCAAGAGACCCAGTACTTC	CASSLTRQETQYF
TRBV6-5	NA	TRBJ2-7	NA	TGTGCCAGCAGTTACCCTACTGGAGGGACCGTCGAAGAGCAGTACTTC	CASSYPTGGTVEEQYF
TRBV5-1	NA	TRBJ2-7	TRBD1	TGCGCCAGCAGCCAAACCGGGACAGGGCCTTACGAGCAGTACTTC	CASSQTGTGPYEQYF
TRBV6-2/TRBV6-3	NA	TRBJ2-7	TRBD2	TGTGCCAGCAGTTTCCCAACGACTAGCGGGAGTTTTAGGCACGAGCAGTACTTC	CASSFPTTSGSFRHEQYF
TRBV7-2	few	TRBJ2-4	NA	TGTGCCAGCAGCTTAATAGAAAACATTCAGTACTTC	CASSLIENIQYF
TRBV11-1	NA	TRBJ2-7	TRBD1	TGTGCCAGCAGCCCGAGGAAGGGGGCCGTCTACGAGCAGTACTTC	CASSPRKGAVYEQYF
TRBV13	NA	TRBJ2-3	NA	TGTGCCAGCAGCCCCCGACACCAGCGGGCCTGGGGGGATACGCAGTATTTT	CASSPRHQRAWGDTQYF
TRBV24-1	few	TRBJ2-7	TRBD1	TGTGCCACCAGTGATTTACCGGGGACAGGGGGTGGCGAGCAGTACTTC	CATSDLPGTGGGEQYF
TRBV7-8	NA	TRBJ1-2	TRBD1	TGTGCCAGCAGCCTGCGGGCAGGGGGTGGCTACACCTTC	CASSLRAGGGYTF
TRBV4-1	NA	TRBJ2-7	NA	TGCGCCAGCAGCCAGTTCCTCGGACTTGTTAGCTCCTACGAGCAGTACTTC	CASSQFLGLVSSYEQYF
TRBV29-1	NA	TRBJ1-5	NA	TGCAGCGTTGCTGAGGACGGATATCAGCCCCAGCATTTT	CSVAEDGYQPQHF
TRBV4-3	NA	TRBJ1-2	NA	TGCGCCAGCAGCCAAGATCGTGCGGCCCTCGGATTACTTTACGGCTACACCTTC	CASSQDRAALGLLYGYTF
TRBV24-1	once	TRBJ2-5	NA	TGTGCCACCAGTGATTTGTGGGAGACCCAGTACTTC	CATSDLWETQYF
TRBV27	once	TRBJ2-3	NA	TGTGCCAGCAGTTTAGTTAAAGCTTCAGATACGCAGTATTTT	CASSLVKASDTQYF
TRBV25-1	NA	TRBJ2-1	TRBD1	TGTGCCAGCAGGAGGGGACAGATCGACAATGAGCAGTTCTTC	CASRRGQIDNEQFF
TRBV7-2	NA	TRBJ1-4	NA	TGTGCCAGCAGCGCACGGGGAGGGCGAGAAAAACTGTTTTTT	CASSARGGREKLFF
TRBV5-4	few	TRBJ2-7	TRBD2	TGTGCCAGCAGCTTGGAAGCGGGGTCCTACGAGCAGTACTTC	CASSLEAGSYEQYF
TRBV24-1	NA	TRBJ1-2	NA	TGTGCCACCAGTGAGTGGTCTAACTATGGCTACACCTTC	CATSEWSNYGYTF
TRBV4-2	NA	TRBJ1-3	TRBD1	TGTGCCAGCAGCCTATCCCAGGGGGCCGGTGGAAACACCATATATTTT	CASSLSQGAGGNTIYF